The entry below describes one TCR beta chain. The data were produced by immunoSEQ multiplex PCR, yet TCRdb's version contains in-frame clones alone and is incomplete. The table has 30,000 to 40,000 clones, approximately 84% seen once. CDR1 and CDR2 from the germline V gene are MGHRA and YSYEKL. This CDR3 contains 14 residues. Trimming stripped 0 bases from V and 1 base from J, with 6 bases between. The treatment was: randomized to nivolumab then ipilimumab (arm A) or the reverse (arm B). Patients had received no earlier DNA-damaging chemotherapy. PBMC sorting kept live CD3+CD8+ cells without CD19 or CD56. The data were taken from a study of sequential checkpoint blockade in melanoma. Study as a whole: First-line arms were nivolumab then ipilimumab, or the reverse, randomized 1:1.

V gene TRBV4-1 combines with J gene TRBJ1-1; D remains ambiguous. This TCR derives from a human donor with melanoma. Sample: CD8+ T cells sorted from blood (inferred from file names), taken from a patient given nivolumab and ipilimumab in sequence. CDR3 sequence reads: CASSQDAGNTEAFF. The CDR3 DNA sequence: TGCGCCAGCAGCCAAGACGCAGGGAACACTGAAGCTTTCTTT.